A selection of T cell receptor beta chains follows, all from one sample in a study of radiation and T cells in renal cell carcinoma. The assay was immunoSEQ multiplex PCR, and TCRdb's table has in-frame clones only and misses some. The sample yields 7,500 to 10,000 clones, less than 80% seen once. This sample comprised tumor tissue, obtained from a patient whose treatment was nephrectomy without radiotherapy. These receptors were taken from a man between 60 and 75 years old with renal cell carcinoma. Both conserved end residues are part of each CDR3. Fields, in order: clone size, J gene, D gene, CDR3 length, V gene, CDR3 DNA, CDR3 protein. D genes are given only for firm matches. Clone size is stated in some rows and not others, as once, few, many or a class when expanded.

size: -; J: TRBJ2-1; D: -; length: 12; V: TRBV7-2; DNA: TGTGCCAGCAGCTTTCGGGGGCAGGAGCAGTTCTTC; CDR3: CASSFRGQEQFF
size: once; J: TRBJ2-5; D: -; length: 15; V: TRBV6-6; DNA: TGTGCCAGCATCACACTCACGGGCCTCGGGGAGACCCAGTACTTC; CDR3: CASITLTGLGETQYF
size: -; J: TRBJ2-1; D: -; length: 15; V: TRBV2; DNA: TGTGCCAGCAGTGTGGGGGGAAGCTCCTACAATGAGCAGTTCTTC; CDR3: CASSVGGSSYNEQFF
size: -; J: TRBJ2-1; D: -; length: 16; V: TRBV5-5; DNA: TGTGCCAGCAGCCCCGAGCCGGGGACCCACGGCGTTGAGCAGTTCTTC; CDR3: CASSPEPGTHGVEQFF
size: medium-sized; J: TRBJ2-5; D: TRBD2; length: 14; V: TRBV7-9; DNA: TGTGCCAGCAGCTCGGGACTAGCGGGGGCCCTCGTGTACTTC; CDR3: CASSSGLAGALVYF
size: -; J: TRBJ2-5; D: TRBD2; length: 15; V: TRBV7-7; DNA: TGTGCTAGCAGCTTGAGTAGCGGGAGATCAGAGACCCAGTACTTC; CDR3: CASSLSSGRSETQYF
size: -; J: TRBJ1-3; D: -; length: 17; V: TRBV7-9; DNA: TGTGCCAGCAGTAATACCGCGGGAAGGCCCTCTGGAAACACCATATATTTT; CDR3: CASSNTAGRPSGNTIYF
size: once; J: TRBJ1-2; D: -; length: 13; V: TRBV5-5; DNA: TGTGCCAGCAGTACTGACGGGAACTATGGCTACACCTTC; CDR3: CASSTDGNYGYTF
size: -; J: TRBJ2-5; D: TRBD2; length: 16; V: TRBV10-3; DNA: TGTGCCATCAGTGACCCGGGGCGGGGGGCGGTGGAGACCCAGTACTTC; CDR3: CAISDPGRGAVETQYF
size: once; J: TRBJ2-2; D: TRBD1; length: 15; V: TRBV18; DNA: TGTGCCAGCTCACTGGACAGGGGGCGTACCGGGGAGCTGTTTTTT; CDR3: CASSLDRGRTGELFF
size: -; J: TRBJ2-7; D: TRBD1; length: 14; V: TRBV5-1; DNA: TGCGCCAGCAGCTTGAGGGGGCGCTCCTACGAGCAGTACTTC; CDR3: CASSLRGRSYEQYF
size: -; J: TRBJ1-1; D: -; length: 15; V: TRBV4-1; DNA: TGCGCCAGCAGCCGACCGGGCTGGGGGACGACTGAAGCTTTCTTT; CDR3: CASSRPGWGTTEAFF
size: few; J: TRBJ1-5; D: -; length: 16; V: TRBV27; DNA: TGTGCCAGCAGCCCTCGAGGACAGACTCTCGCGGGGCCCCAGCATTTT; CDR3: CASSPRGQTLAGPQHF
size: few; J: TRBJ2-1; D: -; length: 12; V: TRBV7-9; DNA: TGTGCCAGCAGCGAGCAGGGGAATGAGCAGTTCTTC; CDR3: CASSEQGNEQFF
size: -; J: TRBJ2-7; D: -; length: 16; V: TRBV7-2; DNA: TGTGCCAGCAGCCAAGACCCGGATGGTGGGGCCTACGAGCAGTACTTC; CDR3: CASSQDPDGGAYEQYF
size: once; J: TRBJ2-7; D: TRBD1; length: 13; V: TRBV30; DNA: TGTGCCTGGGATCCGGGACAGGGCTACGAGCAGTACTTC; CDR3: CAWDPGQGYEQYF
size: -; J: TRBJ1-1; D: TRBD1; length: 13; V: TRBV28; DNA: TGTGCCAGCAGTTTTCTAGGGACAGGGGAGAGTTTCTTT; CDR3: CASSFLGTGESFF
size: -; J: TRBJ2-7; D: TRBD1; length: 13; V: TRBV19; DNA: TGTGCCAGTAGCCCGGGACAGGCCTACGAGCAGTACTTC; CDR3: CASSPGQAYEQYF
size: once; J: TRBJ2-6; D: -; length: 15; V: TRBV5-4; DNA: TGTGCCAGCAGCCTGGACGGGTCTGGGGCCAACGTCCTGACTTTC; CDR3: CASSLDGSGANVLTF
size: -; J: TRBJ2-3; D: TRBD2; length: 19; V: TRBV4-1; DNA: TGCGCCAGCAGCCAAGAAGGGAGGGTTACTAGCGGCGGTTCAGATACGCAGTATTTT; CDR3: CASSQEGRVTSGGSDTQYF
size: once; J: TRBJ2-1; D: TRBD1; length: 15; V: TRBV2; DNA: TGTGCCAGCGGGTTCGGGACAGGGGGTTTCAATGAGCAGTTCTTC; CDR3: CASGFGTGGFNEQFF
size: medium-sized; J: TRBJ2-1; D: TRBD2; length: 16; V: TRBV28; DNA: TGTGCCAGCAGTTTCTTCGGCGTAGCGGGGGGCAATGAGCAGTTCTTC; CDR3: CASSFFGVAGGNEQFF
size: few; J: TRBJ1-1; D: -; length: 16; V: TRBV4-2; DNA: TGTGCCAGCAGCGCCCGGGACACCGTTTCCAACACTGAAGCTTTCTTT; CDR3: CASSARDTVSNTEAFF
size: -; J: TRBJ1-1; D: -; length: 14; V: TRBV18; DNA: TGTGCCAGCTCACCCGGGGGGCGCGGAGGTGAAGCTTTCTTT; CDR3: CASSPGGRGGEAFF
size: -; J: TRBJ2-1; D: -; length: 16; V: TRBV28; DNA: TGTGCCAGCAGTTTACTTGTGGGAGGCTCCTACAATGAGCAGTTCTTC; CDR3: CASSLLVGGSYNEQFF
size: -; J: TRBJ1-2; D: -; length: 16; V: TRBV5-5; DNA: TGTGCCAGCAGCTTGTCTGCGAGACAGGCCTTTTATGGCTACACCTTC; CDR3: CASSLSARQAFYGYTF
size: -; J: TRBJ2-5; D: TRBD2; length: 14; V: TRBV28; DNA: TGTGCCAGCAGTCTAGCGGGGGTCCAAGAGACCCAGTACTTC; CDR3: CASSLAGVQETQYF
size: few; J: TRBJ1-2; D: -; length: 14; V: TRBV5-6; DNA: TGTGCCAGCAGCGATGGTGAGGGGAACTATGGCTACACCTTC; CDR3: CASSDGEGNYGYTF
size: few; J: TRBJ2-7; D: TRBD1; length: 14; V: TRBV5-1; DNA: TGCGCCAGCAGCTCCGGGACAGGGGCCTACGAGCAGTACTTC; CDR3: CASSSGTGAYEQYF
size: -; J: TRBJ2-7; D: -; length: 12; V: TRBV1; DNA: TGTGCCAGCAGCCAAGATCGCTACGAGCAGTACTTC; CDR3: CASSQDRYEQYF
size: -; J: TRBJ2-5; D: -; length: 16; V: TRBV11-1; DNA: TGTGCCAGCAGCCCAGGGGTTGGCGGGGGCCAAGAGACCCAGTACTTC; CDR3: CASSPGVGGGQETQYF
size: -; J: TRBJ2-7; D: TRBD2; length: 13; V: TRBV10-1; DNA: TGCGCCAGCAGTGAAGCGGGAAGCTACGAGCAGTACTTC; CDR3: CASSEAGSYEQYF
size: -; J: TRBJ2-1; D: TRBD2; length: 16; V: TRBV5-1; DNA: TGCGCCAGCAGCTTGAGAAGTAGCGGGGGGGCGGATGAGCAGTTCTTC; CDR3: CASSLRSSGGADEQFF
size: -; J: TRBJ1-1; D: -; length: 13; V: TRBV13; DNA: TGTGCCAGCAGTCCAACCCAGGGGACTGAAGCTTTCTTT; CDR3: CASSPTQGTEAFF
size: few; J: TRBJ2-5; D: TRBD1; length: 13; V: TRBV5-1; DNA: TGCGCCAGCGGCCGGGACAGACAAGAGACCCAGTACTTC; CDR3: CASGRDRQETQYF
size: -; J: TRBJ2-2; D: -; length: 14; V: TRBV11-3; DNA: TGTGCCAGCAGCTTGGCCGCGAACACCGGGGAGCTGTTTTTT; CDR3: CASSLAANTGELFF
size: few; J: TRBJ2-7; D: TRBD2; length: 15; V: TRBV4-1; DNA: TGCGCCAGCAGCCAATGGGGGGAGGGCTCCTACGAGCAGTACTTC; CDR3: CASSQWGEGSYEQYF
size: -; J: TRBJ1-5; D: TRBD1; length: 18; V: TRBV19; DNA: TGTGCCAGTAGTATGTCTCGCCCCTGGACAGGTCCAAATCAGCCCCAGCATTTT; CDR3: CASSMSRPWTGPNQPQHF
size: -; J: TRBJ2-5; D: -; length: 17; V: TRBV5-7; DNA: TGTGCCAGCAGCTTGGAGGAGCCTAGAAGCTACCAAGAGACCCAGTACTTC; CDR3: CASSLEEPRSYQETQYF
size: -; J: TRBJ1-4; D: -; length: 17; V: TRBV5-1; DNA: TGCGCCAGCAGCTTGGGATCCGGCGCCTGGCCTAATGAAAAACTGTTTTTT; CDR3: CASSLGSGAWPNEKLFF
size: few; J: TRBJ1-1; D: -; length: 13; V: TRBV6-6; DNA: TGTGCCAGCAGGTTTATAACGAACACTGAAGCTTTCTTT; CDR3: CASRFITNTEAFF
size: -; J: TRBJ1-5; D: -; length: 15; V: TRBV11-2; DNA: TGTGCCAGCAGCTTAGGACAATTTGGGAATCAGCCCCAGCATTTT; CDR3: CASSLGQFGNQPQHF
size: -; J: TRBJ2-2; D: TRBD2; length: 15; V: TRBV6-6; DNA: TGTGCCAGCAGTGAGCCGGGACTAGCGTACGGGGAGCTGTTTTTT; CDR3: CASSEPGLAYGELFF
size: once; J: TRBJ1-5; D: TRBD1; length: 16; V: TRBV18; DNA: TGTGCCAGCTCACCTCCGTGGACAGGGGGCAATCAGCCCCAGCATTTT; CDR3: CASSPPWTGGNQPQHF